A selection of T cell receptor beta chains follows, all from one sample in a study of cytomegalovirus exposure and HLA in healthy donors. Method: immunoSEQ multiplex PCR; TCRdb's copy keeps in-frame clones and lacks some. The table has about 160,000 clones, about 71% seen once; the top ten hold about 2.7%. What was sequenced was PBMCs. The receptors come from a woman aged 25 to 39 in good health and CMV-seronegative. CDR3s include the opening cysteine and the closing phenylalanine or tryptophan. D genes are given only for firm matches. Some rows have no size entry. The others give once, few or many, or a class for an expanded clone.

>TRBD2|-|TRBV7-2|TRBJ2-1
CASSADLAGRGEQFF
TGTGCCAGCAGCGCAGATCTAGCGGGCCGGGGTGAGCAGTTCTTC
>-|once|TRBV6-1|TRBJ1-2
CASSAGYGYTF
TGTGCCAGCAGTGCCGGGTATGGCTACACCTTC
>TRBD2|once|TRBV30|TRBJ2-7
CALRLAGSYEQYF
TGTGCCTTACGACTAGCGGGCTCCTACGAGCAGTACTTC
>TRBD2|-|TRBV4-2|TRBJ2-1
CASSPAGVTSGTSSYNEQFF
TGTGCCAGCAGCCCTGCCGGGGTAACTAGCGGGACGAGCTCCTACAATGAGCAGTTCTTC
>-|-|TRBV5-8|TRBJ1-1
CASSLRGTEAFF
TGTGCCAGCAGCTTAAGAGGAACTGAAGCTTTCTTT
>-|few|TRBV5-6|TRBJ2-5
CASRESPVARRDQETQYF
TGTGCCAGCAGGGAATCGCCGGTAGCGAGGAGAGACCAAGAGACCCAGTACTTC
>TRBD2|few|TRBV4-1|TRBJ2-5
CASSQDYGLAGKGETQYF
TGCGCCAGCAGCCAAGATTACGGGCTAGCGGGAAAGGGAGAGACCCAGTACTTC
>-|-|TRBV30|TRBJ1-4
CAYQQGIDEKLFF
TGTGCCTACCAACAGGGTATTGACGAAAAACTGTTTTTT
>-|few|TRBV19|TRBJ2-7
CASRNPRDCTYEQYF
TGTGCCAGTAGAAATCCTCGGGACTGTACCTACGAGCAGTACTTC
>TRBD2|-|TRBV5-1|TRBJ2-2
CASSLPGTSGRHTGELFF
TGCGCCAGCAGCTTGCCCGGGACTAGCGGGAGGCACACCGGGGAGCTGTTTTTT
>-|-|TRBV5-1|TRBJ1-2
CASSAEWSANYGYTF
TGCGCCAGCAGCGCGGAGTGGTCGGCTAACTATGGCTACACCTTC
>-|-|TRBV19|TRBJ1-6
CASSIDRYNSPLHF
TGTGCCAGTAGTATAGACCGTTATAATTCACCCCTCCACTTT
>-|-|TRBV2|TRBJ2-3
CASSADRAGTDTQYF
TGTGCCAGCAGTGCGGACCGGGCGGGGACAGATACGCAGTATTTT
>TRBD2|-|TRBV7-2|TRBJ2-7
CASSPVGGMNEQYF
TGTGCCAGCAGCCCCGTGGGAGGGATGAACGAGCAGTACTTC
>-|-|TRBV7-9|TRBJ2-1
CASSTATGGSYNEQFF
TGTGCCAGCAGCACCGCCACAGGAGGGTCCTACAATGAGCAGTTCTTC
>-|once|TRBV2|TRBJ1-2
CASTGGPEGYTF
TGTGCCAGCACTGGAGGCCCTGAGGGCTACACCTTC
>TRBD2|once|TRBV18|TRBJ2-3
CASSPREGTDTQYF
TGTGCCAGCTCACCTAGGGAGGGGACAGATACGCAGTATTTT
>-|-|TRBV6-5|TRBJ1-3
CASSYSSGSGNTIYF
TGTGCCAGCAGTTACTCGTCCGGCTCTGGAAACACCATATATTTT
>TRBD1|-|TRBV4-1|TRBJ1-5
CASSRLPGQPNQPQHF
TGCGCCAGCAGCCGTCTACCGGGACAGCCCAATCAGCCCCAGCATTTT
>-|once|TRBV6-5|TRBJ1-2
CASTGVGTNYGYTF
TGTGCCAGCACTGGGGTCGGGACTAACTATGGCTACACCTTC
>TRBD1|-|TRBV11-2|TRBJ2-4
CASSLDAFGTGSGINIQYF
TGTGCCAGCAGCTTAGATGCATTCGGGACAGGTTCGGGCATAAACATTCAGTACTTC
>TRBD1|-|TRBV29-1|TRBJ1-6
CSVAGTDNSPLHF
TGCAGCGTAGCCGGGACAGATAATTCACCCCTCCACTTT
>TRBD1|few|TRBV18|TRBJ1-1
CASSPLTGELNTEAFF
TGTGCCAGCTCACCTCTAACAGGGGAACTGAACACTGAAGCTTTCTTT
>-|-|TRBV5-1|TRBJ1-1
CASFGQQNTEAFF
TGCGCCAGCTTCGGACAGCAGAACACTGAAGCTTTCTTT
>-|-|TRBV7-9|TRBJ1-6
CASSPSGGRNNSPLHF
TGTGCCAGCAGCCCCAGCGGCGGCAGGAATAATTCACCCCTCCACTTT
>-|-|TRBV7-2|TRBJ2-5
CASSPGMRETQYF
TGTGCCAGCAGCCCAGGGATGAGGGAGACCCAGTACTTC
>TRBD1|-|TRBV2|TRBJ2-2
CASSEPGGDGELFF
TGTGCCAGCAGTGAGCCAGGGGGAGACGGGGAGCTGTTTTTT
>-|-|TRBV7-9|TRBJ1-1
CSSSSSNGQPNTEAFF
TGTTCCAGCAGCTCTTCGAATGGACAGCCGAACACTGAAGCTTTCTTT
>-|-|TRBV7-3|TRBJ2-1
CASSPGTQNEQFF
TGTGCCAGCAGTCCCGGGACTCAAAATGAGCAGTTCTTC
>TRBD1|-|TRBV2|TRBJ2-7
CASSVDRDEQYF
TGTGCCAGCAGTGTAGACAGGGACGAGCAGTACTTC
>TRBD2|few|TRBV6-5|TRBJ2-3
CASSRLAGGDTQYF
TGTGCCAGCAGTAGACTAGCGGGAGGAGATACGCAGTATTTT
>-|-|TRBV30|TRBJ1-5
CAWSVQGSQPQHF
TGTGCCTGGAGTGTACAAGGGAGTCAGCCCCAGCATTTT
>-|few|TRBV19|TRBJ2-3
CASSIGLADTQYF
TGTGCCAGTAGTATTGGGCTCGCAGATACGCAGTATTTT
>-|-|TRBV28|TRBJ1-1
CASSLLTGRSSAAFF
TGTGCCAGCAGTTTACTTACAGGACGCTCCTCCGCCGCTTTCTTT
>TRBD2|-|TRBV7-8|TRBJ2-3
CASSLELAGGGDTQYF
TGTGCCAGCAGCTTAGAACTAGCGGGAGGTGGAGATACGCAGTATTTT
>-|-|TRBV7-6|TRBJ1-4
CASSPPGGLAEKLFF
TGTGCCAGCAGCCCCCCCGGGGGGCTGGCTGAAAAACTGTTTTTT
>TRBD1|-|TRBV27|TRBJ2-5
CASSAYQGARETQYF
TGTGCCAGCAGTGCCTATCAGGGGGCCCGGGAGACCCAGTACTTC
>TRBD1|-|TRBV4-3|TRBJ2-3
CASSHGGTGRFETQYF
TGCGCCAGCAGCCACGGAGGGACAGGGAGGTTTGAGACGCAGTATTTT
>-|-|TRBV7-7|TRBJ1-5
CASSLENGWPQHF
TGTGCTAGCAGCTTAGAAAACGGGTGGCCCCAGCATTTT
>TRBD1|-|TRBV28|TRBJ2-6
CASSPGTGALGANVLTF
TGTGCCAGCAGTCCCGGGACAGGTGCCCTCGGGGCCAACGTCCTGACTTTC
>TRBD2|-|TRBV6-5|TRBJ2-7
CASSRLAGAGYEQYF
TGTGCCAGCAGCCGGCTAGCGGGAGCCGGGTACGAGCAGTACTTC
>-|few|TRBV11-2|TRBJ1-4
CASSLDWGLGEKLFF
TGTGCCAGCAGCTTAGATTGGGGACTGGGGGAAAAACTGTTTTTT
>-|-|TRBV7-3|TRBJ2-1
CASSSPGGGAYNEQFF
TGTGCCAGCAGCTCGCCGGGAGGGGGCGCCTACAATGAGCAGTTCTTC
>-|-|TRBV6-1|TRBJ1-1
CASSEGARTEAFF
TGTGCCAGCAGTGAGGGGGCGAGGACTGAAGCTTTCTTT
>TRBD2|-|TRBV19|TRBJ2-3
CASSTPTLAGLGVDTQYF
TGTGCCAGTAGTACCCCAACCTTAGCGGGCCTAGGGGTAGATACGCAGTATTTT
>TRBD2|-|TRBV28|TRBJ2-5
CASEPSSGAGGQTQYF
TGTGCCAGCGAACCTTCCTCCGGAGCGGGGGGACAGACCCAGTACTTC
>TRBD2|-|TRBV27|TRBJ2-7
CASSLHSGESSYEQYF
TGTGCCAGCAGTTTACATAGCGGGGAAAGCTCCTACGAGCAGTACTTC
>TRBD2|-|TRBV9|TRBJ2-1
CASSVEASGGLAYNEQFF
TGTGCCAGCAGCGTAGAGGCTAGCGGGGGCCTCGCCTACAATGAGCAGTTCTTC
>TRBD1|-|TRBV2|TRBJ1-5
CASSGGGTGVGQPQHF
TGTGCCAGCAGTGGTGGCGGGACAGGGGTAGGCCAGCCCCAGCATTTT
>-|-|TRBV21-1|TRBJ2-1
CASSLNGGMVHNEQFF
TGTGCCAGCAGCTTAAACGGGGGAATGGTCCACAATGAGCAGTTCTTC
>-|-|TRBV5-5|TRBJ1-2
CASSSVGGSNYGYTF
TGTGCCAGCAGCTCCGTCGGGGGATCTAACTATGGCTACACCTTC
>-|-|TRBV5-1|TRBJ2-5
CASSSSGTQYF
TGCGCCAGCAGCTCCTCGGGGACCCAGTACTTC
>-|-|TRBV7-9|TRBJ1-1
CSSSSRETGLAAEAFF
TGTTCCAGCAGCTCAAGAGAGACGGGACTCGCGGCTGAAGCTTTCTTT
>TRBD1|-|TRBV19|TRBJ1-1
CASSEGTVNTEAFF
TGTGCCAGTAGTGAAGGGACAGTCAACACTGAAGCTTTCTTT
>-|-|TRBV7-9|TRBJ1-1
CSSSLDRGGTEAFF
TGTTCCAGCAGCTTAGACCGCGGGGGCACTGAAGCTTTCTTT
>TRBD1|-|TRBV7-3|TRBJ2-5
CASSLWGQGGETQYF
TGTGCCAGCAGCTTATGGGGACAGGGGGGAGAGACCCAGTACTTC
>-|-|TRBV29-1|TRBJ2-7
CSVASLTDSYEQYF
TGCAGCGTTGCGAGCTTGACTGACTCCTACGAGCAGTACTTC
>-|-|TRBV5-1|TRBJ2-1
CASSSLPGDEQFF
TGCGCCAGCAGCTCCCTCCCGGGAGATGAGCAGTTCTTC
>TRBD1|-|TRBV6-5|TRBJ2-7
CASTPSGQPYEQYF
TGTGCCAGCACCCCTTCGGGACAGCCCTACGAGCAGTACTTC
>-|few|TRBV6-1|TRBJ1-1
CASSETLNTEAFF
TGTGCCAGCAGTGAAACATTGAACACTGAAGCTTTCTTT